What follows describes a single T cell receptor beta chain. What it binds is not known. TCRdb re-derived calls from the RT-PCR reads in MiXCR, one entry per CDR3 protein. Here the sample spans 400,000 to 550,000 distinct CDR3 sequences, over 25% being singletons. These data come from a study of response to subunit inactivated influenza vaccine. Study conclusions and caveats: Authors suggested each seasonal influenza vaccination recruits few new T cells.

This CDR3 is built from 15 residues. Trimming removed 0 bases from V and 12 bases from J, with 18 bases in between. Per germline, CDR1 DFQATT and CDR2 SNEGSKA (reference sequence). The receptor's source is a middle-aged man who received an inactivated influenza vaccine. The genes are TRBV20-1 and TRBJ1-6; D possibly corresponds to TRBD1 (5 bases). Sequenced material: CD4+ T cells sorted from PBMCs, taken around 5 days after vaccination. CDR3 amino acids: CSARDTLQAGGPLHF. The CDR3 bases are TGCAGTGCTAGAGATACCCTACAGGCCGGGGGACCCCTCCACTTT.